These T cell receptor beta chains were read from a single sample in a study of blood T cell repertoires in COVID-19. Clones were sequenced by immunoSEQ multiplex PCR, and TCRdb holds only the in-frame ones, with some missing. The sample has under 250,000 clones; around 82% are singletons. The sequenced material came from peripheral blood. All receptors derive from a woman in her 30s who had recovered from COVID-19. Both conserved end residues are part of each CDR3. Each record gives: D gene, V gene, J gene, clone size, CDR3 protein, CDR3 DNA. The D gene is left open where the match is weak. Clone size is given for some rows only: seen once, a few or many times, or a class if the clone is expanded.

d_gene: .
v_gene: TRBV5-8
j_gene: TRBJ1-6
abundance: .
CDR3aa: CASSHEVAWDSPLHF
CDR3nt: TGTGCCAGCAGTCATGAAGTAGCCTGGGATTCACCCCTCCACTTT

d_gene: TRBD2
v_gene: TRBV28
j_gene: TRBJ2-7
abundance: once
CDR3aa: CASPPGGRNFVAYEQYF
CDR3nt: TGTGCCAGCCCGCCGGGGGGGCGGAACTTTGTCGCCTACGAGCAGTACTTC

d_gene: .
v_gene: TRBV28
j_gene: TRBJ1-1
abundance: few
CDR3aa: CASSLSRPIVTPGWSWEAFF
CDR3nt: TGTGCCAGCAGTTTATCCCGCCCAATCGTCACCCCAGGGTGGAGTTGGGAAGCTTTCTTT

d_gene: TRBD2
v_gene: TRBV30
j_gene: TRBJ2-7
abundance: .
CDR3aa: CAWSGLAGYEQYF
CDR3nt: TGTGCCTGGAGCGGACTAGCGGGGTACGAGCAGTACTTC

d_gene: .
v_gene: TRBV9
j_gene: TRBJ1-3
abundance: .
CDR3aa: CASRGQGNTIYF
CDR3nt: TGTGCCAGCAGGGGGCAAGGAAACACCATATATTTT

d_gene: .
v_gene: TRBV5-1
j_gene: TRBJ2-7
abundance: few
CDR3aa: CASSLSGYEQYF
CDR3nt: TGCGCCAGCAGCTTGAGCGGATACGAGCAGTACTTC

d_gene: TRBD2
v_gene: TRBV25-1
j_gene: TRBJ2-3
abundance: .
CDR3aa: CASSEALAGEADTQYF
CDR3nt: TGTGCCAGCAGTGAAGCCCTAGCGGGAGAAGCAGATACGCAGTATTTT

d_gene: TRBD2
v_gene: TRBV9
j_gene: TRBJ2-2
abundance: once
CDR3aa: CASSVVAGVGGELFF
CDR3nt: TGTGCCAGCAGCGTAGTCGCGGGAGTCGGCGGGGAGCTGTTTTTT

d_gene: TRBD1
v_gene: TRBV29-1
j_gene: TRBJ1-2
abundance: .
CDR3aa: CSVDSQGGGYTF
CDR3nt: TGCAGCGTTGATAGCCAGGGGGGAGGCTACACCTTC

d_gene: TRBD1
v_gene: TRBV9
j_gene: TRBJ1-1
abundance: .
CDR3aa: CASSSGQAEAFF
CDR3nt: TGTGCCAGCAGCTCGGGACAGGCTGAAGCTTTCTTT

d_gene: TRBD1
v_gene: TRBV6-5
j_gene: TRBJ1-2
abundance: .
CDR3aa: CASTKSSLGGIGYTF
CDR3nt: TGTGCCAGCACAAAATCGTCTTTAGGGGGCATAGGCTACACCTTC

d_gene: .
v_gene: TRBV29-1
j_gene: TRBJ2-5
abundance: .
CDR3aa: CSVEGVGRETQYF
CDR3nt: TGCAGCGTTGAGGGAGTAGGAAGGGAGACCCAGTACTTC

d_gene: .
v_gene: TRBV6-5
j_gene: TRBJ1-2
abundance: few
CDR3aa: CASSYRGYGNYGYTF
CDR3nt: TGTGCCAGCAGTTACCGGGGTTATGGGAACTATGGCTACACCTTC

d_gene: TRBD2
v_gene: TRBV15
j_gene: TRBJ2-3
abundance: .
CDR3aa: CATSTTSGSADTQYF
CDR3nt: TGTGCCACCAGCACGACTAGCGGGAGTGCAGATACGCAGTATTTT

d_gene: TRBD1
v_gene: TRBV20-1
j_gene: TRBJ2-7
abundance: .
CDR3aa: CSAEGQGAQYF
CDR3nt: TGCAGTGCAGAAGGACAGGGTGCGCAGTACTTC

d_gene: TRBD1
v_gene: TRBV10-2
j_gene: TRBJ1-2
abundance: .
CDR3aa: CASLTGVYGYTF
CDR3nt: TGCGCCAGCCTGACAGGGGTCTATGGCTACACCTTC

d_gene: .
v_gene: TRBV9
j_gene: TRBJ2-3
abundance: .
CDR3aa: CASSVDRASTDTQYF
CDR3nt: TGTGCCAGCAGCGTAGACAGGGCGAGCACAGATACGCAGTATTTT

d_gene: .
v_gene: TRBV5-4
j_gene: TRBJ1-2
abundance: once
CDR3aa: CASSLDPSLNYGYTF
CDR3nt: TGTGCCAGCAGCTTGGACCCAAGCCTGAACTATGGCTACACCTTC

d_gene: .
v_gene: TRBV11-2
j_gene: TRBJ2-7
abundance: .
CDR3aa: CASSLEGRDPYEQYF
CDR3nt: TGTGCCAGCAGCTTAGAGGGCAGGGATCCCTACGAGCAGTACTTC

d_gene: .
v_gene: TRBV27
j_gene: TRBJ2-7
abundance: .
CDR3aa: CASRGGAGYEQYF
CDR3nt: TGTGCCAGCAGAGGGGGGGCCGGCTACGAGCAGTACTTC